This T cell receptor (beta chain) emerged from a study of blood T cell repertoires in COVID-19. About the study: The United States, Italy and Spain provided the acute and convalescent COVID-19 samples. T cells, B-cell-depleted T cells, or PBMCs supplied cDNA or gDNA.

The germline CDR1 and CDR2 sequences are MNHEY and SVGAGI. V lost 6 bases to trimming and J lost 12 bases; unmatched junction nucleotides: 3. The CDR3 runs to 12 residues. This clone was counted between two and nine times. Methods used by the authors: Nucleated cell number was recorded as an estimate derived from reference gene primer amplification. Assay used: immunoSEQ multiplex PCR; TCRdb lists only in-frame clones, some missing. The V and J calls and the clone size are those of that table, but D and trimming were determined from the DNA. The sample records approximately 230,000 clones, roughly 85% being singletons.

This rearrangement joins TRBV6-5 to TRBJ1-6; 9 positions match TRBD1. The sample taken for sequencing was peripheral blood. The receptor was derived from a man younger than 30 with active or convalescent COVID-19. The CDR3 protein is CASRGQGLPLHF. The DNA of the CDR3 is TGTGCCAGCAGGGGACAGGGCTTACCCCTCCACTTT.